Listed here are 25 T cell receptor beta chains from one sample, sequenced in a study of monozygotic twins with inflammatory bowel disease. TCRdb reanalyzed the 5' RACE reads, giving one entry per CDR3 protein sequence and no DNA. Its listing shows about 440,000 distinct CDR3 sequences. Sequences were obtained from blood. Source of these receptors: a human donor with ulcerative colitis or Crohn's disease, or a healthy co-twin of an affected twin (not recorded which).

This chain joins TRBV7-2 and TRBJ2-5; lacking DNA, the TRBD2 call made by TCRdb goes unchecked. CDR1 and CDR2 from the germline V gene are SGHTA and FQGNSA. This CDR3 has 16 residues. Here the CDR3 reads CASSLGLAGAQETQYF.

The chain links TRBV7-2 to TRBJ2-1; the D call of TRBD1 rests on TCRdb alone, since no DNA is present to check it. CDR1 is SGHTA and CDR2 is FQGNSA in the germline V gene. CDR3 length: 17 amino acids. CDR3 in amino acids: CASSLAGTGFSGNEQFF.

The chain has TRBV7-2 and TRBJ2-1; absent DNA, TCRdb's TRBD2 call cannot be checked. Germline V gives CDR1 SGHTA, CDR2 FQGNSA. This CDR3 spans 17 amino acids. The CDR3 spells CASSLAIPSAPYNEQFF.

V usage is TRBV11-2 and J usage is TRBJ2-1. CDR1 is SGHAT, CDR2 FQNNGV, per germline. This CDR3 region has 15 residues. The CDR3 region is CASSVAASSYNEQFF.

The chain uses TRBV25-1 and TRBJ1-6; checking the TCRdb D call of TRBD1 is not possible without DNA. Germline V gene lookup returns CDR1 MGHDK and CDR2 SYGVNS. This CDR3 is 12 amino acids long. The CDR3 sequence: CASSEWGTPLHF.

CDR3 loop: CASSRDTYGYTF. The chain has TRBV12-3 or TRBV12-4 and TRBJ1-2; the TCRdb D gene call, TRBD1, has no DNA to confirm it. This CDR3 has 12 residues.

The rearrangement links TRBV28 to TRBJ2-1. The germline V gene has CDR1 MDHEN and CDR2 SYDVKM. This CDR3 has 13 amino acids. CDR3 region: CATRLRTYNEQFF.

The chain joins TRBV11-1 to TRBJ2-7; with no DNA, the TCRdb D assignment of TRBD2 cannot be verified. Per the germline V gene, CDR1 is SGHAT and CDR2 is FQDESV (reference sequence). The CDR3 consists of 14 residues. CDR3 protein: CVSSPRSGTYEQYF.

The chain uses TRBV20-1 and TRBJ1-1. Germline lookup yields CDR1 DFQATT and CDR2 SNEGSKA (reference sequence). The CDR3 covers 13 residues. CDR3 loop: CSARDQGNTEAFF.

This chain joins TRBV5-1 and TRBJ1-1; TCRdb indicates TRBD1, and absent DNA this call remains unverified. The CDR3 extends over 15 amino acids. Germline CDR1 is SGHRS and CDR2 is YFSETQ. The CDR3 sequence: CASSWTQGSGTESFF.

The rearrangement uses TRBV20-1 and TRBJ2-3; TCRdb names TRBD2, which stays unverified in the absence of DNA. Germline V gene lookup returns CDR1 DFQATT and CDR2 SNEGSKA (reference sequence). The CDR3 length is 20 residues. CDR3 sequence reads: CSASDTILRGSRGGSDTQYF.

The rearrangement joins TRBV10-3 to TRBJ2-3. The CDR3 extends over 14 amino acids. Germline V gene sequence: CDR1 ENHRY, CDR2 SYGVKD. The CDR3 loop is CAISESMGRDTQYF.

The chain uses TRBV7-9 and TRBJ2-2; TCRdb picks TRBD1, but there is no DNA to check that call. CDR3 length: 13 residues. Germline V CDR1 and CDR2: SEHNR, FQNEAQ (reference sequence). The CDR3 protein is CASSQQGPGELFF.

V usage is TRBV24-1 and J usage is TRBJ2-1; TCRdb's D call, TRBD2, is unchecked because there is no DNA. CDR3 size: 16 residues. Germline V lookup: CDR1 KGHDR, CDR2 SFDVKD. The CDR3 sequence is CATSDIRLGGYNEQFF.

The V call is TRBV7-9, the J call TRBJ2-5; there is no DNA to check the TCRdb D call of TRBD1. Germline values: CDR1 SEHNR, CDR2 FQNEAQ (reference sequence). The CDR3 is 15 residues long. The CDR3 region is CASSLDPDSQETQYF. Full variable domain (rest looked up from reference TRBV7-9 and TRBJ2-5): DTGVSQNPRHKITKRGQNVTFRCDPISEHNRLYWYRQTLGQGPEFLTYFQNEAQLEKSRLLSDRFSAERPKGSFSTLEIQRTEQGDSAMYLCASSLDPDSQETQYFGPGTRLLVL.

V usage is TRBV20-1 and J usage is TRBJ2-7; absent DNA, TCRdb's TRBD1 call cannot be checked. This CDR3 is 14 amino acids long. Germline V gives CDR1 DFQATT, CDR2 SNEGSKA (reference sequence). The CDR3 is CSAIRDTNSYEQYF.

The chain links TRBV15 to TRBJ2-7; TCRdb names TRBD2, which stays unverified in the absence of DNA. The CDR3 runs to 18 residues. Germline V gene lookup returns CDR1 LNHNV and CDR2 YYDKDF (reference sequence). The CDR3 sequence: CATSRGVMDGPSSYEQYF.

This chain joins TRBV6-1 and TRBJ1-1; the TRBD1 assignment by TCRdb is unverifiable without DNA. CDR1 is MNHNS and CDR2 is SASEGT in the germline V gene. This CDR3 contains 13 residues. CDR3 loop: CASSATGVTEAFF.

J is TRBJ2-2 and V is TRBV6-6; TCRdb designates TRBD1, a call that cannot be tested without DNA. The germline V gene encodes CDR1 MNHNY and CDR2 SVGAGI (reference sequence). The CDR3 spans 12 residues. The CDR3 sequence is CASSWGGGELFF.

V and J are TRBV4-1 and TRBJ2-3; TCRdb outputs TRBD2, but without DNA this stays unchecked. This CDR3 is built from 17 residues. Germline CDR1 MGHRA, CDR2 YSYEKL. The CDR3 loop is CASSQVAALSGSDTQYF.

V and J are TRBV3-1 and TRBJ1-1; the D call from TCRdb, TRBD1, cannot be confirmed without DNA. Germline V CDR1 and CDR2: LGHDT, YNNKEL (reference sequence). The length of the CDR3 is 14 residues. The CDR3 region is CASSPTHRDTEAFF. The entire variable domain, with the rest obtained from reference TRBV3-1 and TRBJ1-1, is as follows: DTAVSQTPKYLVTQMGNDKSIKCEQNLGHDTMYWYKQDSKKFLKIMFSYNNKELIINETVPNRFSPKSPDKAHLNLHINSLELGDSAVYFCASSPTHRDTEAFFGQGTRLTVV.

This chain connects TRBV12-3 or TRBV12-4 to TRBJ2-3. This CDR3 has 14 amino acids. The CDR3 sequence: CASSYSGGTDTQYF.

The chain uses TRBV11-3 and TRBJ2-1. The length of the CDR3 is 17 residues. Germline V gene lookup returns CDR1 SGHNT and CDR2 YENEEA. The CDR3 is CASSLGSGLGSYNEQFF.

The CDR3 is CSVARGVEQFF. The gene calls are TRBV29-1 and TRBJ2-1; TCRdb designates TRBD1, a call that cannot be tested without DNA. Germline V gives CDR1 SQVTM, CDR2 ANQGSEA. The CDR3 runs to 11 residues.

CDR3 in amino acids: CASSLRSSGDTQYF. The chain recombines TRBV7-8 with TRBJ2-3. CDR3 length: 14 amino acids. The germline CDR1 and CDR2 sequences are SGHVS and FQNEAQ.